These T cell receptor beta chains were read from a single sample in a study of CD8 T cells in ankylosing spondylitis. TCRdb re-analysed the 5' RACE reads in MiXCR, keeping a single row per CDR3 protein. The sample consists of 700,000 or so distinct CDR3 sequences, around 20% of them appearing once. Sequencing input: blood, either unsorted or a sorted T cell fraction (not recorded which). These receptors originate from a male donor with ankylosing spondylitis. The conserved cysteine and the conserved F or W are not part of the CDR3 here.

V gene,CDR3 protein
TRBV4-1,ASSQVVPPSGSRTDTQY
TRBV12-3/TRBV12-4,ASVGFYLNGYT
TRBV24-1,ATRSGSAGELF
TRBV9,ASSGDRLFGYT
TRBV7-7,ASSPSGQGGEQF
TRBV2,ASSLNIGTGSPLH
TRBV10-3,AIKGGGTEAF
TRBV10-3,AISLAGALNEQF
TRBV5-1,ASSLADNSYEQY
TRBV5-1,ASSLDGRPATNEKLF
TRBV7-9,ASSLRGPEIYEQY
TRBV12-3/TRBV12-4,ASRAGTGEQPQH
TRBV29-1,SVEGGDSSYEQY
TRBV4-1,ASSQGGVETQY
TRBV12-3/TRBV12-4,ASSSTSGGAYNEQF
TRBV18,ASSPDTGNTIY
TRBV7-9,ASSPPHGGYT
TRBV11-2,ASSSVEDREETLY
TRBV5-1,ASSLVGGGGTEAF
TRBV21-1,ASSKNFGQGSYEQY
TRBV27,ASSLRDYHTDTQY
TRBV20-1,SAPSGQGSYEQY
TRBV10-3,AISEGMAGASYNEQF
TRBV28,ASSSLPGGYT
TRBV4-2,ASSQEVFNQPQH
TRBV7-3,ASSPGVAGGEQF
TRBV12-3/TRBV12-4,ASSPPRADSPLGGYT
TRBV7-9,ATRAATNEKLF
TRBV27,ASSLAGISSYEQY
TRBV6-5,ASSYLSGGMDTGELF
TRBV7-8,ATGAGRANTGELF
TRBV4-1,ASSPGGTYQETQY
TRBV6-1,ASSTLTGPGNTIY
TRBV6-5,ASSSDGTGGNEQF
TRBV3-1,ASTHGREDYGYT
TRBV15,ATSIQGTETQY
TRBV11-2,ASSRPGLADSSYEQY
TRBV4-2,ASSLPGPPYEQY
TRBV9,ASSEGGRNTGELF
TRBV12-3/TRBV12-4,ASSLTGGPYEQY
TRBV7-2,ASSSQGFLTGELF
TRBV7-9,ASKKGTDTEAF
TRBV30,AWSYGVPNYGYT
TRBV3-1,ASSQDPRTYEQY